This note documents a single T cell receptor beta chain sequence. TCRdb's table, derived via immunoSEQ multiplex PCR, lists solely in-frame clones and lacks some. The sample has tens of thousands of clones; more than 80% are singletons. The sample belongs to a study of blood T cell repertoires in COVID-19. This CDR3 contains 12 residues. V dropped 9 bases and J dropped 1 base, with 9 bases sitting between them. The germline CDR1 and CDR2 sequences are MDHEN and SYDVKM. Material: peripheral blood. This TCR came from a human donor with active COVID-19. The donor label of this sample is uncertain. The chain recombines TRBV28 with TRBJ1-1; possible D gene TRBD1, 5 bases. In DNA form, the CDR3 reads TGTGCCAGTAAGACAGAGAACACTGAAGCTTTCTTT. Translation: CASKTENTEAFF.